These 20 T cell receptor beta chains originate from one sample sequenced in a study of human T cells and chemical hapten exposure. TCRdb processed the RACE reads anew with MiXCR; each CDR3 protein has one entry. Of roughly 140,000 distinct CDR3 sequences in the sample, 12% were seen once. Specified time point: patch test 2, 6 weeks after DPC sensitization. Sample treatment: therapeutic diphenylcyclopropenone sensitization with weekly scalp DPC. This specimen was whole blood, taken in connection with sensitization to the hapten diphenylcyclopropenone (DPC). These receptors were taken from a woman in her forties or fifties with alopecia areata. Some clones in this sample may be carry-over from other donors' samples.

In its sample, this clonotype was seen a few times. The chain joins TRBV29-1 to TRBJ2-7; 8 bases match TRBD1. Per germline, CDR1 SQVTM and CDR2 ANQGSEA. This CDR3 is built from 13 residues. Trimming took 5 bases from V and 5 from J; bases not matched to a gene: 8. CDR3 in DNA: TGCAGCGTTCCCCAGGGGGCTGGCGACGAGCAGTACTTC. Translated: CSVPQGAGDEQYF.

In its sample, this clonotype was seen a few times. This sequence joins TRBV30 and TRBJ2-1; TRBD2 matches 8 bases. In germline, CDR1 is GTSNPN, CDR2 SVGIG (reference sequence). The CDR3 loop spans 15 amino acids. The V and J ends lost 4 bases and 3 bases, in that order; junction bases with no gene match: 8. In DNA form, the CDR3 reads TGTGCCTGGATCGCCGGGACTAGTCTCTACAATGAGCAGTTCTTC. Protein sequence: CAWIAGTSLYNEQFF.

A few counts support this clonotype. This CDR3 is CASSLGHSSTEAFF. DNA for the CDR3: TGTGCCAGCAGCTTGGGGCACTCGAGTACTGAAGCTTTCTTT. The gene calls are TRBV5-8 and TRBJ1-1; D call uncertain. This CDR3 has 14 amino acids. V shed 0 bases and J shed 5 bases, with 11 bases lying between them. Germline values: CDR1 SGHTS, CDR2 YDEGEE.

This clonotype has more than one count but fewer than ten. This sequence joins TRBV7-6 and TRBJ2-3, with 8 bases matching TRBD2. This CDR3 contains 15 residues. CDR1 is SGHVS, CDR2 FNYEAQ, per germline. V shed 4 bases and J 4 bases; nucleotides not matched to a gene: 7. CDR3 DNA: TGTGCCAGCAGCTCAAGCGGGAGTAACCCAGATACGCAGTATTTT. Encoded protein: CASSSSGSNPDTQYF.

In regard to this clonotype: A read error may be the cause here, since a much bigger clone is one base away. The chain links TRBV25-1 to TRBJ1-2; TRBD1 is a possible D gene (5 bases). The CDR3 length is 16 residues. Trimming left V 3 bases short and J 4 bases short, with 18 bases between. Looked up from germline, CDR1 is MGHDK and CDR2 is SYGVNS. The CDR3 DNA reads as TGTGCCAGCAGTGAGGGAATAGGGGTCGCTATCTATGGCTACACCTTC. Protein product: CASSEGIGVAIYGYTF.

This clonotype was detected only a few times. This chain uses TRBV30 with TRBJ1-2; D remains ambiguous. The V end was cut by 2 bases, the J end by 7 bases, with 11 bases between. Germline CDR1 reads GTSNPN; CDR2 reads SVGIG (reference sequence). This CDR3 has 12 amino acids. In DNA form, the CDR3 reads TGTGCCTGGAGTTTTACTCTCTCTGGCTACACCTTC. Its translation: CAWSFTLSGYTF. Filled out from reference TRBV30 and TRBJ1-2, the complete variable domain reads SQTIHQWPATLVQPVGSPLSLECTVEGTSNPNLYWYRQAAGRGLQLLFYSVGIGQISSEVPQNLSASRPQDRQFILSSKKLLLSDSGFYLCAWSFTLSGYTFGSGTRLTVV.

This clonotype was seen more than once but under ten times. The rearrangement uses TRBV20-1 and TRBJ2-4; 7 bases align to TRBD1. Trimming at V came to 1 base and at J to 1 base, leaving 4 bases not matched to a gene. This CDR3 is 15 amino acids long. The germline CDR1 and CDR2 sequences are DFQATT and SNEGSKA (reference sequence). The CDR3 spells CSARGPGQAKNIQYF. The DNA of the CDR3 is TGCAGTGCTAGAGGACCGGGACAGGCCAAAAACATTCAGTACTTC.

This clonotype was found many times. The chain is built from TRBV5-1 and TRBJ2-3; perhaps TRBD1 as D (6 bases). Deletions cut 0 bases from V and 4 bases from J, with 12 bases between. There are 15 residues in the CDR3. The germline gives CDR1 SGHRS, CDR2 YFSETQ. The CDR3 sequence: CASSLVGAQADTQYF. CDR3 nucleotide sequence: TGCGCCAGCAGCTTGGTGGGGGCGCAGGCAGATACGCAGTATTTT.

This clonotype has only a few counts. V and J are TRBV29-1 and TRBJ1-2; D gene uncertain. The CDR3 loop spans 11 amino acids. Germline CDR1 SQVTM, CDR2 ANQGSEA. Trimming removed 6 bases from V and 2 bases from J, with 7 bases in between. The CDR3 DNA follows: TGCAGCGTCATCCAAAACTATGGCTACACCTTC. Protein product: CSVIQNYGYTF.

This clonotype appeared many times. This chain joins TRBV5-1 and TRBJ1-1; D gene uncertain. Between the trimmed V and J ends, which lost 0 bases and 1 base, there was a span of 7 bases. The germline V gene has CDR1 SGHRS and CDR2 YFSETQ. CDR3 length: 14 residues. The CDR3 region is CASSLGGQNTEAFF. In DNA, the CDR3 is TGCGCCAGCAGCTTGGGGGGTCAGAACACTGAAGCTTTCTTT.

This clonotype has more than one count but fewer than ten. The chain uses TRBV7-6 and TRBJ1-4; D uncertain. Germline-derived CDR1 and CDR2 are SGHVS and FNYEAQ. Trimming removed 1 base at V and 7 bases at J, with 10 bases between. The CDR3 consists of 14 residues. The DNA of the CDR3 is TGTGCCAGCAGCTTAGGCCGGGGTAGTGAAAAACTGTTTTTT. It codes for CASSLGRGSEKLFF.

This clonotype was seen a handful of times. A read error may produce the germline difference seen at one junction end. V usage is TRBV20-1 and J usage is TRBJ1-1; D unresolved. There are 14 residues in the CDR3. Germline V gives CDR1 DFQATT, CDR2 SNEGSKA (reference sequence). CDR3 region: CSARDRWRNTEAFF. The CDR3 DNA reads TGTAGTGCTAGAGATCGCTGGAGGAACACTGAAGCTTTCTTT.

This clonotype was found many times. This sequence joins TRBV29-1 and TRBJ2-3, with 13 bases aligning to TRBD2. The CDR3 has 12 amino acids. V lost 7 bases, J lost 9 bases, and 4 bases stayed unmatched. Germline CDR1 is SQVTM and CDR2 is ANQGSEA. The CDR3 DNA reads TGCAGCGGGGGACTAGCGGGGAAAACGCAGTATTTT. Translating gives CSGGLAGKTQYF.

V usage is TRBV20-1 and J usage is TRBJ2-1; a possible D gene is TRBD2 (5 bases). The length of the CDR3 is 13 residues. Germline-derived CDR1 and CDR2 are DFQATT and SNEGSKA (reference sequence). V was shortened by 6 bases and J by 4 bases, with 13 bases between the two germline ends. CDR3 sequence: CSASGNLYNEQFF. The CDR3 nucleotides are TGCAGTGCCTCGGGGAACCTTTACAATGAGCAGTTCTTC.

The chain has TRBV7-9 and TRBJ2-7; TRBD1 aligns across 7 bases. This CDR3 region has 14 residues. The V gene's germline CDR1 is SEHNR and CDR2 FQNEAQ (reference sequence). Trimming took 0 bases from V and 6 from J; bases not matched to a gene: 5. In nucleotides, the CDR3 is TGTGCCAGCAGCTTAGCTCTCTCAGGGGGCGAGCAGTACTTC. This translates into CASSLALSGGEQYF. The variable domain in full, with the rest retrieved from reference TRBV7-9 and TRBJ2-7, is DTGVSQNPRHKITKRGQNVTFRCDPISEHNRLYWYRQTLGQGPEFLTYFQNEAQLEKSRLLSDRFSAERPKGSFSTLEIQRTEQGDSAMYLCASSLALSGGEQYFGPGTRLTVT.

The rearrangement uses TRBV14 and TRBJ1-6; 10 nucleotides line up with TRBD1. Germline CDR1 SGHDN, CDR2 FVKESK. V was pared by 0 bases and J by 14 bases, with 10 bases of the junction left unmatched. The CDR3 consists of 16 residues. The CDR3 DNA sequence: TGTGCCAGCAGCCAAGATCCCCGGGACAGGGGAAGGACCCTCCACTTT. This codes for CASSQDPRDRGRTLHF.

This clonotype has at least ten counts. The V gene is TRBV25-1, the J gene TRBJ2-1; no reliable D call. This CDR3 contains 14 residues. From germline, CDR1 is MGHDK and CDR2 SYGVNS. V lost 4 bases to trimming and J lost 1 base, with 8 bases between them. This CDR3 is CASSGQVSYNEQFF. CDR3 in DNA: TGTGCCAGCAGTGGGCAGGTGTCCTACAATGAGCAGTTCTTC.

This clonotype was found many times. The rearrangement joins TRBV6-2 or TRBV6-3 to TRBJ2-3, with D tentatively TRBD1 (5 bases). CDR3 length: 14 amino acids. The V end lost 6 bases, the J end lost 0 bases, and 10 bases lay between the germline ends. Germline assignment: CDR1 MNHEY and CDR2 SVGEGT. The CDR3 loop reads CASRQDTSTDTQYF. The CDR3 DNA reads as TGTGCCAGCAGACAGGACACTAGCACAGATACGCAGTATTTT.

The genes are TRBV7-2 and TRBJ2-5; D possibly corresponds to TRBD2 (5 bases). The CDR3 is 14 amino acids. V was trimmed by 7 bases and J by 2 bases, leaving 14 bases between them. CDR1 and CDR2 (germline): SGHTA, FQGNSA. CDR3 sequence reads: CASTSAGIQETQYF. In DNA, the CDR3 is TGTGCCAGCACCTCGGCCGGGATTCAAGAGACCCAGTACTTC. Filled out from reference TRBV7-2 and TRBJ2-5, the complete variable domain reads GAGVSQSPSNKVTEKGKDVELRCDPISGHTALYWYRQSLGQGLEFLIYFQGNSAPDKSGLPSDRFSAERTGGSVSTLTIQRTQQEDSAVYLCASTSAGIQETQYFGPGTRLLVL.

This clonotype was detected many times. The chain has TRBV19 and TRBJ1-5; tentative D call: TRBD1 (5 bases). CDR3 length: 13 amino acids. Germline V gene data show CDR1 as LNHDA and CDR2 as SQIVND (reference sequence). Trimming removed 10 bases at V and 2 bases at J, with 12 bases between. CDR3: CATKDRGNQPQHF. The CDR3 bases are TGTGCCACCAAAGACAGAGGCAATCAGCCCCAGCATTTT.